The clone carrying this T cell receptor (beta chain) has only a few counts. The data originate from a study of blood T cell repertoires in COVID-19. Looking at the study overall: Samples came from the United States, Italy and Spain, spanning acute and convalescent COVID-19.

Germline CDR1 is MGHRA and CDR2 is YSYEKL. V lost 9 bases to trimming and J lost 4 bases, with 18 bases between them. The CDR3 consists of 14 residues. Clones were sequenced by immunoSEQ multiplex PCR, and TCRdb holds only the in-frame ones, with some missing. Among roughly 60,000 clones, roughly 85% were seen once, and the ten largest hold 15% to 20%. The chain recombines TRBV4-1 with TRBJ1-1; D is uncertain. The clonotype comes from a human donor in a cohort sampled during active COVID-19. Sequenced material: peripheral blood. This CDR3 is CASNDRGRSTEAFF. The CDR3 nucleotides read TGCGCCAGTAACGACCGGGGTAGGTCCACTGAAGCTTTCTTT.